This record concerns one T cell receptor beta chain sequence. Its target is not known. This entry is derived from a study of T cell clonotyping in hematopoietic cell transplantation. TCRdb keeps only in-frame clones here, not all; method: immunoSEQ multiplex PCR. The table has 28,000 or so clones, more than 90% seen once. Notes on the study in general: After transplant, recipient diversity fell while pathologically expanded clonotypes grew through day 180. Higher Inverse Simpson Index values in graft donor and pretransplant recipient predicted broader posttransplant TCR diversity.

The CDR3 extends over 15 amino acids. CDR1 SGDLS and CDR2 YYNGEE come from the germline V gene. With V trimmed by 4 bases and J by 4 bases, 10 bases remained unmatched. The TCR was taken from a man aged 50 or older in good health. Some clones in this sample may be carry-over from other donors' samples. The chain links TRBV9 to TRBJ1-2; 7 bases align to TRBD1. Material for sequencing was peripheral blood mononuclear cells. CDR3 amino acids: CASSSWGDRFYGYTF. CDR3 coding DNA: TGTGCCAGCAGCTCCTGGGGGGACAGATTCTATGGCTACACCTTC.